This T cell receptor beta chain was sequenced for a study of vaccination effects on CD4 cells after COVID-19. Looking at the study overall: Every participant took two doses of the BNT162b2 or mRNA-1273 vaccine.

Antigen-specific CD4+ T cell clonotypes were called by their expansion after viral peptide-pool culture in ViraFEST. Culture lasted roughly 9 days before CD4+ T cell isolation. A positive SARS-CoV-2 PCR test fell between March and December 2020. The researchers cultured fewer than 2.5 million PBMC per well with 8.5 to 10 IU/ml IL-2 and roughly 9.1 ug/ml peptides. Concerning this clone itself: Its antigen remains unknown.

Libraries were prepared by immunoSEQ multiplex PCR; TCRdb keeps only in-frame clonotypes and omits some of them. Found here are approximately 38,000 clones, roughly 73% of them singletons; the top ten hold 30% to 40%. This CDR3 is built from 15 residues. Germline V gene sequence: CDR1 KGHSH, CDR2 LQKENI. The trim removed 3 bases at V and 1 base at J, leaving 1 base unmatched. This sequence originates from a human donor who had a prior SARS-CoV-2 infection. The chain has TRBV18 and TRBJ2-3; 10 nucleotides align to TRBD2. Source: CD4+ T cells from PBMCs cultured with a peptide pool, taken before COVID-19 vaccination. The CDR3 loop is CASSPGLAGTDTQYF. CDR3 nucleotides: TGTGCCAGCTCACCCGGACTAGCGGGCACAGATACGCAGTATTTT.